This T cell receptor beta chain came from a study of control samples from healthy donors and cancer patients. V was clipped by 4 bases and J by 9 bases; unmatched bases: 3. Per germline, CDR1 LGHNA and CDR2 YSLEER. The CDR3 runs to 13 residues. The data were produced by immunoSEQ multiplex PCR, yet TCRdb's version contains in-frame clones alone and is incomplete. Of fewer than 200,000 clones listed, almost 90% are singletons. The clonotype was recovered from a woman between 45 and 65 years old in good health. The chain joins TRBV4-3 to TRBJ1-6; 7 nucleotides match TRBD1. The sequencing input was blood. CDR3 sequence reads: CASSPHRGSPLHF. DNA of the CDR3: TGCGCCAGCAGCCCTCACAGGGGTTCACCCCTCCACTTT.